This T cell receptor beta chain came from a study of shared clonotypes between healthy human individuals. The study's findings and limits: Among donors, clonotype sharing was expected to be affected by sequencing depth.

CDR3 length: 15 residues. Germline V lookup: CDR1 MNHEY, CDR2 SVGAGI. With 0 bases removed from V and 2 bases from J, the gap between germline ends came to 11 bases. CD45RO negativity and positive selection for CCR7 defined naive CD8 cells, a population that excluded terminally differentiated effector memory CD45RA+ cells. In this sample, this clone turned up once. Its target is not known. Deep was the level at which the assay was run. In the original analysis: Filtering was not the same, since immunoSEQ gave junction-only sequences without quality scores. Generated by immunoSEQ multiplex PCR, the TCRdb table keeps only in-frame clones and is missing some. D and trimming were read from the DNA, whereas the V and J calls and clone size are those reported in that table. The table has roughly 2.1 million clones, roughly 91% seen once; the top ten hold 1.5% to 2%.

The chain joins TRBV6-5 to TRBJ2-7, with a tentative D call TRBD1 (5 bases). Material: naive CD8+ T cells from PBMCs. The receptor's source is a young man in good health. Some clones in this sample may be carry-over from other donors' samples. CDR3 sequence (DNA): TGTGCCAGCAGTTACTCGGCAGGGCCCGCCTACGAGCAGTACTTC. It translates to CASSYSAGPAYEQYF.